These 14 T cell receptor beta chains originate from one sample sequenced in a study of blood T cell repertoires in COVID-19. Profiled with immunoSEQ multiplex PCR; TCRdb holds only in-frame clones, not every one. Of roughly 200,000 clones in the sample, roughly four fifths were seen once. Sequenced: peripheral blood. These receptor sequences come from a woman aged 35 to 49 with COVID-19, enrolled during active disease.

The chain carries TRBV6-6 and TRBJ1-4; D is possibly TRBD1 (6 bases). Trimming stripped 6 bases from V and 4 bases from J, with 15 bases between. The CDR3 runs 15 residues. The germline V gene encodes CDR1 MNHNY and CDR2 SVGAGI (reference sequence). The CDR3, as DNA: TGTGCCAGCAGCCCCTCGGGGGGCGTTAATGAAAAACTGTTTTTT. Translated, it gives CASSPSGGVNEKLFF.

This chain uses TRBV24-1 with TRBJ2-1, with TRBD2 matching 7 bases. The CDR3 is made up of 22 amino acids. Germline loops: CDR1 KGHDR, CDR2 SFDVKD. With 0 bases clipped from V and 0 bases from J, the junction kept 19 bases outside the gene matches. The CDR3 nucleotides read TGTGCCACCAGTGATTTGCCTGGCGAAAGGGCTAGCGGACAAAGCTCCTACAATGAGCAGTTCTTC. As protein: CATSDLPGERASGQSSYNEQFF.

This clone was seen a few times. The V and J genes are TRBV29-1 and TRBJ2-5; D remains unclear. The CDR3 extends over 16 amino acids. The V and J ends lost 3 bases and 0 bases respectively, with 17 bases between them. Germline-derived CDR1 and CDR2 are SQVTM and ANQGSEA. The CDR3: CSVDSSHDTYQETQYF. CDR3 bases: TGCAGCGTTGATTCTTCACATGACACTTACCAAGAGACCCAGTACTTC.

The chain couples TRBV30 to TRBJ2-1; D is perhaps TRBD2 (7 bases). V was cut by 5 bases and J by 6 bases, with 17 bases left in between. The CDR3 runs to 14 residues. The germline gives CDR1 GTSNPN, CDR2 SVGIG (reference sequence). The CDR3 DNA reads as TGTGCCTGGGGGGGCGGCGGGAGAATCAATGAGCAGTTCTTC. It yields the protein CAWGGGGRINEQFF.

This rearrangement joins TRBV14 to TRBJ2-5; 8 bases fit TRBD2. Germline V gene data show CDR1 as SGHDN and CDR2 as FVKESK. V trimming: 1 base; J trimming: 4 bases; junction bases outside the gene matches: 8. CDR3 length: 16 residues. The chain's CDR3 is CASSQGGLALRETQYF. The CDR3 DNA reads as TGTGCCAGCAGCCAAGGAGGACTAGCCCTCCGAGAGACCCAGTACTTC.

J is TRBJ1-1 and V is TRBV7-9; D not resolved. This CDR3 region has 15 residues. V shed 1 base and J shed 0 bases, with 9 bases lying between them. Germline CDR1 reads SEHNR; CDR2 reads FQNEAQ (reference sequence). The CDR3 bases are TGTGCCAGCAGCTTAGGAACAACAATGAACACTGAAGCTTTCTTT. It encodes CASSLGTTMNTEAFF.

Remarks on this clone: At one end, the junction sequence differs from germline, possibly due to a read error. V gene TRBV7-3 combines with J gene TRBJ2-1, with a possible D match to TRBD2 (6 bases). The CDR3 contains 13 residues. The germline gives CDR1 SGHTA, CDR2 FQGTGA. CDR3 amino acids: CASSRDSHNEQFF. The CDR3 DNA reads as TGTGCCAGCTCCCGGGACTCCCACAATGAGCAGTTCTTC.

V usage is TRBV30 and J usage is TRBJ1-2, with D possibly matching TRBD1 (6 bases). Trimming removed 2 bases at V and 3 bases at J, with 10 bases between. In germline, CDR1 is GTSNPN, CDR2 SVGIG (reference sequence). The CDR3 extends over 13 amino acids. The CDR3 bases are TGTGCCTGGAGTTATCAGGGGTACTATGGCTACACCTTC. Translated, it gives CAWSYQGYYGYTF.

This clone was seen more than once but under ten times. The chain uses TRBV12-3 or TRBV12-4 and TRBJ1-1, with D possibly TRBD1 on 6 matching bases. This CDR3 region has 12 residues. Trimming took 6 bases from V and 4 from J, leaving 9 bases between them. CDR3 sequence: CASRQGFTEAFF. For the CDR3, the DNA is TGTGCCAGCAGACAGGGTTTCACTGAAGCTTTCTTT.

This rearrangement joins TRBV20-1 to TRBJ1-2; no reliable D call. The CDR3 covers 14 residues. CDR1 DFQATT and CDR2 SNEGSKA come from the germline V gene (reference sequence). The V end lost 3 bases, the J end lost 2 bases, and 13 bases lay between the germline ends. Here the CDR3 DNA reads TGCAGTGCTAGTAGCGGAGGAGGGAACTATGGCTACACCTTC. Its protein is CSASSGGGNYGYTF.

The chain has TRBV29-1 and TRBJ2-5; the D is unclear. Germline-derived CDR1 and CDR2 are SQVTM and ANQGSEA. There are 13 residues in the CDR3. V was pared by 7 bases and J by 0 bases, with 12 bases between. CDR3 DNA: TGCAGCGCTTCCGTGCAGAACCAAGAGACCCAGTACTTC. Protein sequence: CSASVQNQETQYF.

The gene calls are TRBV15 and TRBJ2-7; weak D call: TRBD2 (5 bases). Germline CDR1 is LNHNV and CDR2 is YYDKDF (reference sequence). V dropped 7 bases and J dropped 4 bases, with 20 bases sitting between them. This CDR3 is built from 15 residues. The DNA for the CDR3 is TGTGCCACCACCACTTTAGACTACCTCGTATACGAGCAGTACGTC. The encoded protein is CATTTLDYLVYEQYV.

The chain uses TRBV6-1 and TRBJ2-1; the match to TRBD1 covers 8 bases. Losses at the gene ends were 0 bases for V and 0 bases for J; bases not matched to a gene: 4. In germline, CDR1 is MNHNS, CDR2 SASEGT. The CDR3 loop spans 17 amino acids. The chain's CDR3 is CASSEANTGGSYNEQFF. The CDR3 DNA reads TGTGCCAGCAGTGAAGCTAATACAGGGGGCTCCTACAATGAGCAGTTCTTC.

The V call is TRBV6-1, the J call TRBJ1-6; D possibly corresponds to TRBD1 (6 bases). The CDR3 extends over 16 amino acids. V was pared by 2 bases and J by 4 bases, with 12 bases between. Germline CDR1 reads MNHNS; CDR2 reads SASEGT. CDR3: CASSEKLGGYNSPLHF. The CDR3 DNA is TGTGCCAGCAGTGAAAAGTTAGGGGGATATAATTCACCCCTCCACTTT.